This T cell receptor beta chain was identified during a study of identifying expanded T cells in peripheral blood (dated 2019 in TCRdb). Background for the entire study: Technical replicates were generated by sequencing separate aliquots of the same genomic DNA pool, and four replicates were compared pairwise. The full study reports these points: Across all healthy-donor time intervals, the beta-binomial model significantly lowered both the number of clones called differentially abundant and the false-positive rate. About 1.1 differentially abundant clones were flagged by the binomial model between technical replicates, whereas about 16 and 20 were flagged over approximately two weeks and four weeks, respectively. The authors expected that over much longer intervals, such as months to years, biological variance in healthy repertoires might increase even further. In all healthy donors, the variance in clone template counts between samples taken roughly 14 days apart rose significantly as total template count increased.

Taken from the germline V gene, the CDR1 and CDR2 loops are MDHEN and SYDVKM. Taken from cysteine to phenylalanine, the CDR3 has 11 residues. Only the CDR3 part of the read is kept: 33 bases, read in frame from the first base. Relative to germline, V is missing 5 bases and J is missing 15 bases, with 4 bases of the junction outside any gene match. TCRbeta CDR3 regions were profiled with the immunoSEQ Assay using bias-controlled multiplex PCR amplification of genomic DNA. The published analysis was carried out like this. To quantify the absolute abundance of each unique TCRbeta CDR3 region, the sequences were collapsed and filtered. Differential abundance was assessed using a binomial (Fisher-equivalent) model and a beta-binomial model in which time-dependent variance fitted from healthy donors was added. Clones with fewer than 5 combined templates were excluded, and clones with Benjamini-Hochberg FDR below 0.01 were called differentially abundant. Using the form v = (b*log(k)+a)^2, the beta-binomial variance was modeled as a function of the total template count across the two samples. TCRdb took this table from immuneACCESS and kept in-frame rearrangements with V and J called. Such tables lack part of the clones; where checked against another copy, unresolved V genes explain under half of the gap, and the rest is unexplained. Clone size and V and J calls were adopted from that table, with D and trimming inferred from the DNA. In all, the sample holds 100,000 or so clones, and around 90% of those were seen once. 5% to 6.5% of the sample rests with the top ten.

No immune events such as infections were documented for the healthy donors during the collection period. To calibrate time-dependent variance in a beta-binomial model of T-cell clone differential abundance, blood repertoires from healthy donors were used as a training cohort. The training cohort comprised some 10 healthy donors, 3 female and 7 male. The donors were between roughly 29 and 70 years old, with an average age of about 47 years. Whole blood was collected from each healthy donor at three time points spaced two weeks apart and obtained from a commercial supplier. Genomic DNA was extracted from unsorted whole blood for immunosequencing. On this clone itself: What this receptor recognizes is not known. No base quality information exists; no much larger clone differs at one position.

The sequence is built from TRBV28 and TRBJ1-4; TRBD1 aligns with 9 central bases. The sequenced sample consisted of blood. The TCR originated in a person between 18 and 69 years old in good health. The DNA is TGTGCCAGCAGTCCCGGGACAGGGATGTTTTTT. This encodes CASSPGTGMFF.